This T cell receptor beta chain emerged from a study of T cells expressing NK-cell markers. From its re-call of the 5' RACE reads, TCRdb lists each CDR3 protein once, without DNA. The sample holds approximately 380,000 distinct CDR3 sequences. The CDR3 has 15 residues. Germline lookup yields CDR1 SGDLS and CDR2 YYNGEE. This receptor was identified in a man aged 18-75 years in good health. V gene TRBV9 combines with J gene TRBJ1-4; the D call from TCRdb, TRBD1, cannot be confirmed without DNA. The source material was blood T cells: a sorted CD56 or NKG2C T cell subset, CD4+ or CD8+ T cells, or bulk PBMC T cells (not recorded which). This CDR3 is CASSVGQLINEKLFF.